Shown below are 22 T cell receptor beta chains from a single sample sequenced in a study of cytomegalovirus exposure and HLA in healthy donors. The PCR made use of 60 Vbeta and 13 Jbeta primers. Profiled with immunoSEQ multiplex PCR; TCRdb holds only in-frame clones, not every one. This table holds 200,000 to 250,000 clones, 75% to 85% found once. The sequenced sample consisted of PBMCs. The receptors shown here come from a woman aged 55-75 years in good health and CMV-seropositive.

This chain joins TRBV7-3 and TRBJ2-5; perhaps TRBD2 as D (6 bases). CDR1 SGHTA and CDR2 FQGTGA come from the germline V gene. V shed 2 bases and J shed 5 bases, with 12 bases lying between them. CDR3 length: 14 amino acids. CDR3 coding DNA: TGTGCCAGCAGCTTACGAGACCGGGGGGAGACCCAGTACTTC. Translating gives CASSLRDRGETQYF.

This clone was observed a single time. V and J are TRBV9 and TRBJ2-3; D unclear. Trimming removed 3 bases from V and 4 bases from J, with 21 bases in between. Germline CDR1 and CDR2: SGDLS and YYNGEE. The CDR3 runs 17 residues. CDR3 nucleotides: TGTGCCAGCAGCGACCCCCCGGCCGTGCAGCGTCCAGATACGCAGTATTTT. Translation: CASSDPPAVQRPDTQYF.

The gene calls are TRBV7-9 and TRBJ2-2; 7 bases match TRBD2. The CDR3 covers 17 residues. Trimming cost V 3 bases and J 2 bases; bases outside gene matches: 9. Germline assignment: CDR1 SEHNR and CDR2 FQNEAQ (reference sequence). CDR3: CASSLGGTSANTGELFF. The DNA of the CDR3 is TGTGCCAGCAGCTTGGGGGGAACTAGCGCAAACACCGGGGAGCTGTTTTTT.

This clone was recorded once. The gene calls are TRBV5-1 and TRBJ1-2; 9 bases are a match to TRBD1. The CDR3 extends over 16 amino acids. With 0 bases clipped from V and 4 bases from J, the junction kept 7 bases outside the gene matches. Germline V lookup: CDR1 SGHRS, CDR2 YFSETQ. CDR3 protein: CASSLEVDRGTYGYTF. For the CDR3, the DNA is TGCGCCAGCAGCTTGGAGGTCGACAGGGGGACCTATGGCTACACCTTC.

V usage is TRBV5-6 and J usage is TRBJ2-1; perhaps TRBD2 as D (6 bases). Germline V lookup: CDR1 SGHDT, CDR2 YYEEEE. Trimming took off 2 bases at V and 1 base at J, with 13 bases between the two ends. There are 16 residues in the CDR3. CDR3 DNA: TGTGCCAGCAGCTTTCCAGTACGGGGGTCCTACAATGAGCAGTTCTTC. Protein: CASSFPVRGSYNEQFF. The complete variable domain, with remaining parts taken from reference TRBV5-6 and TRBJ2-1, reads DAGVTQSPTHLIKTRGQQVTLRCSPKSGHDTVSWYQQALGQGPQFIFQYYEEEERQRGNFPDRFSGHQFPNYSSELNVNALLLGDSALYLCASSFPVRGSYNEQFFGPGTRLTVL.

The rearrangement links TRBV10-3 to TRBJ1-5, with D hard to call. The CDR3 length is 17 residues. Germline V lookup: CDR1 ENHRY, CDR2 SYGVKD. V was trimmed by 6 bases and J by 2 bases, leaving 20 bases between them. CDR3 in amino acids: CAISDKNAAEGNQPQHF. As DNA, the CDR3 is TGTGCCATCAGCGATAAAAACGCGGCAGAGGGCAATCAGCCCCAGCATTTT.

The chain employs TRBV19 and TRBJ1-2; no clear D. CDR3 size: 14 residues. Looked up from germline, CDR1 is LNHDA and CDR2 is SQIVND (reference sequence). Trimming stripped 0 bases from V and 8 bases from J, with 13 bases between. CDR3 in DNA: TGTGCCAGTAGTATAGATCGTGAGGTGCCGGGCTACACCTTC. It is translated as CASSIDREVPGYTF.

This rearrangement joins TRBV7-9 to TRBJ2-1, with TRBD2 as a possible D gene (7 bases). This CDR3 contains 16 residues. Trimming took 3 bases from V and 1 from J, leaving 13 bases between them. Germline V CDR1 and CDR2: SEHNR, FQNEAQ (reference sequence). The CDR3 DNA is TGTGCCAGCAGCTTCGGGAGGCAGGGGTCCTACAATGAGCAGTTCTTC. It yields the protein CASSFGRQGSYNEQFF.

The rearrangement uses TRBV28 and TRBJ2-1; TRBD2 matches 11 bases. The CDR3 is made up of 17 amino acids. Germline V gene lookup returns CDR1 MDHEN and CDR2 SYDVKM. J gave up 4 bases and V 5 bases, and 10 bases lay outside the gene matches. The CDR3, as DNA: TGTGCCAGCAGTCTCACCCAGGGGACTAGCGGATACAATGAGCAGTTCTTC. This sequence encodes CASSLTQGTSGYNEQFF.

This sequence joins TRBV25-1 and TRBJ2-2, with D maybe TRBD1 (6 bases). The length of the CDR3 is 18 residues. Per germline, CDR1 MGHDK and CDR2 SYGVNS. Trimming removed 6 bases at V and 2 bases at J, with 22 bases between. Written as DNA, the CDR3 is TGTGCCAGCAGCCCCCCGTGGGGGACACATCCAAACACCGGGGAGCTGTTTTTT. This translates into CASSPPWGTHPNTGELFF.

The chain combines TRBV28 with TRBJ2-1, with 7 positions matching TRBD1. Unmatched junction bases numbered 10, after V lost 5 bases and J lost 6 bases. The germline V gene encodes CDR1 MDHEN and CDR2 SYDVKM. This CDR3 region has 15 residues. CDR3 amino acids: CASSRTGADSNEQFF. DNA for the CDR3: TGTGCCAGCAGTCGAACAGGGGCCGACTCCAATGAGCAGTTCTTC.

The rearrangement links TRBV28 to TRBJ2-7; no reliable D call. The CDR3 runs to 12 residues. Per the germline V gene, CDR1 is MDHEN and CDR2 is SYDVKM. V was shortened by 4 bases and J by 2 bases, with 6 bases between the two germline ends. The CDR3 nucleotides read TGTGCCAGCAGTTCTAGAGCCTACGAGCAGTACTTC. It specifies CASSSRAYEQYF.

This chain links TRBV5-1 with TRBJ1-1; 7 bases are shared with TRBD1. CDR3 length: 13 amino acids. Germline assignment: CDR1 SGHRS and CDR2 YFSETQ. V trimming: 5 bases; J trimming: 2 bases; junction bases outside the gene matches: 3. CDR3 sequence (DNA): TGCGCCAGCAGGGAGGGGGCAAACACTGAAGCTTTCTTT. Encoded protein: CASREGANTEAFF. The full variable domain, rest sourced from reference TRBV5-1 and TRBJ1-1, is KAGVTQTPRYLIKTRGQQVTLSCSPISGHRSVSWYQQTPGQGLQFLFEYFSETQRNKGNFPGRFSGRQFSNSRSEMNVSTLELGDSALYLCASREGANTEAFFGQGTRLTVV.

The CDR3 is CASSWGGTATDTQYF. DNA for the CDR3: TGCGCCAGCAGCTGGGGCGGGACAGCGACAGATACGCAGTATTTT. This sequence joins TRBV5-1 and TRBJ2-3; the D gene is possibly TRBD1 (7 bases). Germline assignment: CDR1 SGHRS and CDR2 YFSETQ. V was cut by 3 bases and J by 3 bases, with 14 bases left in between. The CDR3 runs 15 residues.

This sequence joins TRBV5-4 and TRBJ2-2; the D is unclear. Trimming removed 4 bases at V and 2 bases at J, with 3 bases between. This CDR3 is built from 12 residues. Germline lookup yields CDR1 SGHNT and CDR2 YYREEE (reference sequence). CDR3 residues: CASSQNTGELFF. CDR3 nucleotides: TGTGCCAGCAGCCAAAACACCGGGGAGCTGTTTTTT.

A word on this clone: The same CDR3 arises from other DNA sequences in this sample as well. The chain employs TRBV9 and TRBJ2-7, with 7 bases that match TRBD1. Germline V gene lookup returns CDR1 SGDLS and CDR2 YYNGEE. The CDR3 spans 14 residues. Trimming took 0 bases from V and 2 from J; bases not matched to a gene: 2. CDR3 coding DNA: TGTGCCAGCAGCGTAGGGGGGACAGCCTACGAGCAGTACTTC. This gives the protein CASSVGGTAYEQYF. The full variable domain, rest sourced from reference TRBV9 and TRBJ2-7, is DSGVTQTPKHLITATGQRVTLRCSPRSGDLSVYWYQQSLDQGLQFLIQYYNGEERAKGNILERFSAQQFPDLHSELNLSSLELGDSALYFCASSVGGTAYEQYFGPGTRLTVT.

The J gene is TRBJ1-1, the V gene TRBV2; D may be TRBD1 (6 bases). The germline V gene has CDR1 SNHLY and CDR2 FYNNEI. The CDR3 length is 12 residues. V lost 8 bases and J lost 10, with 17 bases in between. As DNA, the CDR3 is TGTGCCAGCCGACGAAAGGGGGGGGTAGCTTTCTTT. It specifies CASRRKGGVAFF.

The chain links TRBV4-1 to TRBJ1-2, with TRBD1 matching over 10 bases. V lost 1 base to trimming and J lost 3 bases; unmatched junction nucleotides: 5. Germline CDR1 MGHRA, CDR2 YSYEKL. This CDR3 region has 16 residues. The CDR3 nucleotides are TGCGCCAGCAGCCAAGGCTCCGGGACAGGGGACTATGGCTACACCTTC. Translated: CASSQGSGTGDYGYTF.

DNA of the CDR3: TGTGCCAGCAGTTTGGGTTGGGGCGGCAATCAGCCCCAGCATTTT. The encoded protein is CASSLGWGGNQPQHF. This chain connects TRBV6-1 to TRBJ1-5; possible D gene TRBD1, 5 bases. Germline V lookup: CDR1 MNHNS, CDR2 SASEGT. The CDR3 contains 15 residues. Trimming stripped 5 bases from V and 2 bases from J, with 13 bases between.

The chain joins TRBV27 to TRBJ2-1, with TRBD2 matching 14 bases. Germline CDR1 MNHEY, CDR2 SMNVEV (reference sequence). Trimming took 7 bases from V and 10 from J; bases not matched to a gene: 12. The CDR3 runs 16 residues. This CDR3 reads CASTRLAGGGEWEQFF. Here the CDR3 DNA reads TGTGCCAGCACCCGACTAGCGGGAGGGGGGGAGTGGGAGCAGTTCTTC.

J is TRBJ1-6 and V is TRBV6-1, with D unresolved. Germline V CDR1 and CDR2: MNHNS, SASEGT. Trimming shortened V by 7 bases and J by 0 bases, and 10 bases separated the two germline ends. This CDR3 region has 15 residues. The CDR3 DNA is TGTGCCAGCAAGGAGCGTAGCTCCTATAATTCACCCCTCCACTTT. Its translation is CASKERSSYNSPLHF.

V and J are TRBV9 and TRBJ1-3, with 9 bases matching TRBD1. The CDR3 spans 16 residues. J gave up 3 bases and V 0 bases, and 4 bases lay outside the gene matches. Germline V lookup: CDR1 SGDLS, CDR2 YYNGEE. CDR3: CASSVGGTGSGNTIYF. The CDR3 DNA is TGTGCCAGCAGCGTAGGGGGGACAGGGAGTGGAAACACCATATATTTT.